A selection of T cell receptor beta chains follows, all from one sample in a study of beta chain features in type 1 diabetes. Some clones are missing from TCRdb's copy, which holds only in-frame ones; the method was immunoSEQ multiplex PCR. The data hold fewer than 900,000 clones, with 17% observed a single time. What was sequenced was naive CD4+ T cells from blood. The source is a woman aged 18-30 years in good health. Each CDR3 is given with its conserved first and last residue. The D gene is left open where the match is weak. Where a row states a size, it is once, few, many or the class of an expanded clone; other rows omit it.

J gene	clone size	D gene	V gene	CDR3 protein
TRBJ2-5	few	.	TRBV2	CASRRATISQYF
TRBJ2-3	few	.	TRBV5-1	CASSLDGATDTQYF
TRBJ2-5	.	TRBD2	TRBV7-8	CASSLPLGLAGGETQYF
TRBJ2-5	few	.	TRBV7-2	CASSLGAGQETQYF
TRBJ1-4	few	TRBD1	TRBV11-2	CASRSQGAGEKLFF
TRBJ2-7	few	.	TRBV7-2	CASSTGSRFFEQYF
TRBJ1-3	.	.	TRBV5-6	CASSLGPPVRGSGNTIYF
TRBJ2-7	few	.	TRBV6-5	CASSYRLPPEQYF
TRBJ2-1	.	TRBD2	TRBV18	CASSPGSGTSGRYNEQFF
TRBJ2-7	.	.	TRBV5-6	CASMNRQGYEQYF
TRBJ1-1	.	.	TRBV18	CASSPPGKGHTEAFF
TRBJ2-1	few	.	TRBV27	CASRRPGLTYNEQFF
TRBJ2-7	.	TRBD1	TRBV7-9	CASSRGLDREYEQYF
TRBJ2-1	.	TRBD2	TRBV5-4	CASSRGSGSYNEQFF
TRBJ2-2	.	TRBD2	TRBV7-2	CASSLTSGNTGELFF
TRBJ2-3	.	TRBD1	TRBV29-1	CSVERTGGTDTQYF
TRBJ2-5	few	.	TRBV29-1	CSGGSGQETQYF
TRBJ2-5	.	TRBD2	TRBV11-2	CASSRGLAQETQYF
TRBJ2-1	many	.	TRBV18	CASSVLVDEQFF
TRBJ2-1	.	.	TRBV7-9	CASSYPAAESNEQFF
TRBJ1-4	few	.	TRBV10-3	CAIKGGEVEKLFF
TRBJ2-7	.	.	TRBV28	CASSLGDYEQYF
TRBJ2-7	few	TRBD2	TRBV7-9	CASSFGLAGVYEQYF
TRBJ2-5	.	TRBD2	TRBV7-9	CASSPGTSGRAQETQYF
TRBJ2-1	few	.	TRBV6-6	CASSYSPNEQFF
TRBJ1-4	.	TRBD1	TRBV4-3	CASSQFRDRVATNEKLFF
TRBJ2-3	.	TRBD2	TRBV5-1	CASSPGLAGLDTQYF
TRBJ1-1	.	TRBD1	TRBV19	CASSVDRVNTEAFF
TRBJ1-5	few	.	TRBV28	CASSFSHQPQHF
TRBJ2-1	few	TRBD2	TRBV7-2	CASSPLAGAHNEQFF
TRBJ2-4	few	.	TRBV7-3	CASSLGEPKNIQYF
TRBJ1-2	.	.	TRBV28	CASSVGSGYGYTF
TRBJ1-1	few	TRBD1	TRBV7-9	CASSFSGGNTEAFF
TRBJ1-2	few	TRBD1	TRBV15	CATSRDLGTGSGYTF
TRBJ1-2	.	.	TRBV28	CASSLDQHYGYTF
TRBJ2-5	few	.	TRBV5-1	CASSDADRETQYF
TRBJ2-1	few	TRBD2	TRBV29-1	CSVERAGGPADEQFF
TRBJ2-5	few	.	TRBV28	CASHESQRETQYF
TRBJ2-7	few	.	TRBV10-3	CAISDIGQAKLYEQYF
TRBJ2-1	.	TRBD2	TRBV18	CASSPWTSGRVVYNEQFF
TRBJ2-2	.	TRBD1	TRBV7-9	CASSRDSNTGELFF
TRBJ2-1	.	.	TRBV19	CASGLEGSSYNEQFF
TRBJ2-5	few	TRBD2	TRBV6-1	CASRLAGGETQYF
TRBJ2-7	few	.	TRBV28	CASSKAISGYEQYF
TRBJ1-6	.	.	TRBV9	CASSGSGFVSPLHF
TRBJ2-7	few	TRBD2	TRBV5-8	CASSLGLAGTHYYEQYF
TRBJ2-5	few	TRBD2	TRBV7-9	CASSDAGVRETQYF
TRBJ1-5	few	.	TRBV27	CASSLSGVVRHQPQHF